The 14 T cell receptor beta chains given below trace back to one sample, sequenced in a study of breast tumors, draining lymph nodes, adjacent tissues. Samples came from axillary lymph nodes draining the breast cancer. TCRdb passed the multiplex PCR reads through MiXCR, listing each CDR3 protein once. The sample records approximately 230,000 distinct CDR3 sequences, 30% to 35% being singletons. Input material: axillary lymph node tissue. Receptor source: a female donor with breast cancer. Some clones in this sample may be carry-over from other donors' samples.

In DNA, the CDR3 is TGTGCCAGCTCACCGTCTGCGAACACTGAAGCTTTCTTT. It codes for CASSPSANTEAFF. The chain joins TRBV18 to TRBJ1-1; D unclear. This CDR3 comprises 13 residues. Germline V gene sequence: CDR1 KGHSH, CDR2 LQKENI. Trimming removed 3 bases at V and 1 base at J, with 6 bases between.

This clonotype has at least ten counts. The chain recombines TRBV6-4 with TRBJ1-6; D perhaps matches TRBD1 (6 bases). The germline gives CDR1 MRHNA, CDR2 SNTAGT. The CDR3 contains 15 residues. V lost 5 bases and J 7 bases, leaving 15 bases between the germline ends. This CDR3 reads CASSPQGRKNSPLHF. DNA for the CDR3: TGTGCCAGCAGTCCCCAGGGGCGGAAGAATTCACCCCTCCACTTT.

This clonotype appeared many times. J is TRBJ2-3 and V is TRBV29-1; no firm D call. V lost 7 bases, J lost 2 bases, and 7 bases lay in between. Germline CDR1 reads SQVTM; CDR2 reads ANQGSEA. The CDR3 is 11 residues long. The CDR3 reads CSALNTDTQYF. The CDR3 nucleotides are TGCAGCGCCTTAAACACAGATACGCAGTATTTT.

The chain carries TRBV7-3 and TRBJ1-1, with D perhaps TRBD1 (6 bases). CDR1 and CDR2 from the germline V gene are SGHTA and FQGTGA. V was shortened by 2 bases and J by 1 base, with 11 bases between the two germline ends. The CDR3 is 15 amino acids. The CDR3 DNA reads as TGTGCCAGCAGCTTACGCGGACAGCAGAACACTGAAGCTTTCTTT. Its protein is CASSLRGQQNTEAFF.

The rearrangement links TRBV5-8 to TRBJ2-3, with 10 bases matching TRBD1. V lost 1 base to trimming and J lost 11 bases; unmatched junction nucleotides: 13. Germline lookup yields CDR1 SGHTS and CDR2 YDEGEE. This CDR3 has 16 residues. CDR3 amino acids: CASSLYGGTGVNEQYF. Here the CDR3 DNA reads TGTGCCAGCAGCTTGTATGGCGGGACAGGGGTCAATGAGCAGTATTTT.

Many counts were recorded for this clonotype. The rearrangement joins TRBV20-1 to TRBJ1-2; D may be TRBD1 (6 bases). The CDR3 has 13 residues. Germline-derived CDR1 and CDR2 are DFQATT and SNEGSKA (reference sequence). V was cut by 3 bases and J by 5 bases, with 13 bases left in between. DNA of the CDR3: TGCAGTGCTAGTGGCGACAGGTGGTATGGCTACACCTTC. Its translation: CSASGDRWYGYTF.

This clonotype came up many times. The DNA for the CDR3 is TGCGCCAGCAGCTTGGGACAGTTTCAGAACAATGAGCAGTTCTTC. Its protein is CASSLGQFQNNEQFF. This chain links TRBV5-1 with TRBJ2-1, with D perhaps matching TRBD1 (5 bases). Trimming stripped 0 bases from V and 5 bases from J, with 12 bases between. This CDR3 contains 15 residues. CDR1 is SGHRS and CDR2 is YFSETQ in the germline V gene.

The chain recombines TRBV4-1 with TRBJ2-1; TRBD1 matches 10 bases. Germline lookup yields CDR1 MGHRA and CDR2 YSYEKL. The CDR3 consists of 17 residues. The V gene end was trimmed by 1 base and the J gene end by 7 bases; junction bases not matched to a gene: 10. The CDR3 DNA follows: TGCGCCAGCAGCCAAGTACAGGGACAGGGGATATCAAATGAGCAGTTCTTC. This encodes CASSQVQGQGISNEQFF.

The V call is TRBV20-1, the J call TRBJ2-7; 13 bases line up with TRBD2. Losses at the gene ends were 6 bases for V and 1 base for J; bases not matched to a gene: 9. The CDR3 totals 16 residues. CDR1 and CDR2 (germline): DFQATT, SNEGSKA (reference sequence). The CDR3 bases are TGCAGTGCCAGCAGCCGGGGACTAGCGGGGTCCTACGAGCAGTACTTC. Residues: CSASSRGLAGSYEQYF.

Ten or more counts support this clonotype. The rearrangement links TRBV10-2 to TRBJ2-3, with TRBD2 identical over 10 bases. In germline, CDR1 is WSHSY, CDR2 SAAADI. With 9 bases clipped from V and 0 bases from J, the junction kept 6 bases outside the gene matches. This CDR3 is 15 amino acids long. In DNA, the CDR3 is TGCGCCAGTATCGGGACTAGCGATAGCACAGATACGCAGTATTTT. Amino acid sequence: CASIGTSDSTDTQYF.

The sample holds one count of this clonotype. Being one base from a much bigger clone, this may be a read error. This chain connects TRBV6-1 to TRBJ2-5; maybe TRBD2 (6 bases). The V and J ends lost 5 bases and 5 bases respectively, with 15 bases between them. Germline V lookup: CDR1 MNHNS, CDR2 SASEGT. The length of the CDR3 is 14 residues. CDR3 DNA sequence: TGTGCCAGCAGTCTAGATGGAGGGGTGGAGACCCAGTACTTC. Its protein product is CASSLDGGVETQYF.

As for this clonotype: One base away lies a much larger clone, so this may be a sequencing read error. The genes are TRBV25-1 and TRBJ2-3; 9 positions match TRBD2. Germline loops: CDR1 MGHDK, CDR2 SYGVNS. This CDR3 spans 18 amino acids. CDR3 region: CAGSRGAGGRISTDTQYF. CDR3 coding DNA: TGTGCCGGCAGCCGGGGGGCGGGGGGGCGGATTAGCACAGATACGCAGTATTTT. Full variable domain (remainder filled in from reference TRBV25-1 and TRBJ2-3): EADIYQTPRYLVIGTGKKITLECSQTMGHDKMYWYQQDPGMELHLIHYSYGVNSTEKGDLSSESTVSRIRTEHFPLTLESARPSHTSQYLCAGSRGAGGRISTDTQYFGPGTRLTVL.

There are a few counts of this clonotype. The rearrangement uses TRBV5-4 and TRBJ2-2; D is uncertain. CDR1 and CDR2 from the germline V gene are SGHNT and YYREEE (reference sequence). Trimming stripped 9 bases from V and 5 bases from J, with 14 bases between. The CDR3 length is 13 residues. CDR3 in amino acids: CATTKPETGELFF. Written as DNA, the CDR3 is TGTGCCACCACGAAACCGGAAACCGGGGAGCTGTTTTTT.

In this sample, this clonotype turned up many times. The genes are TRBV5-1 and TRBJ2-5; D gene unclear. The CDR3 sequence is 13 residues long. CDR1 and CDR2 from the germline V gene are SGHRS and YFSETQ. V lost 5 bases, J lost 1 base, and 9 bases lay in between. CDR3 DNA sequence: TGCGCCAGCAGTGAGCTAACCCAAGAGACCCAGTACTTC. It yields the protein CASSELTQETQYF.